The T cell receptor beta chain described here comes from a study of T cell responses to AZD1222 COVID-19 vaccine. The CDR3 totals 15 residues. Per germline, CDR1 SNHLY and CDR2 FYNNEI. The V gene end was trimmed by 5 bases and the J gene end by 4 bases; junction bases not matched to a gene: 10. TCRdb keeps only in-frame clones here, not all; method: immunoSEQ multiplex PCR. The data hold roughly 97,000 clones, with around nine tenths observed a single time. The specimen comprised peripheral blood, sampled 28 days after the second dose of the MenACWY control vaccine. The rearrangement uses TRBV2 and TRBJ1-2, with 7 bases fitting TRBD1. The receptor was isolated from an adult who received the MenACWY meningococcal vaccine as a control. CDR3 DNA sequence: TGTGCCAGCAGTCCAGAGACAGGGCCGCGCTATGGCTACACCTTC. Its protein product is CASSPETGPRYGYTF.